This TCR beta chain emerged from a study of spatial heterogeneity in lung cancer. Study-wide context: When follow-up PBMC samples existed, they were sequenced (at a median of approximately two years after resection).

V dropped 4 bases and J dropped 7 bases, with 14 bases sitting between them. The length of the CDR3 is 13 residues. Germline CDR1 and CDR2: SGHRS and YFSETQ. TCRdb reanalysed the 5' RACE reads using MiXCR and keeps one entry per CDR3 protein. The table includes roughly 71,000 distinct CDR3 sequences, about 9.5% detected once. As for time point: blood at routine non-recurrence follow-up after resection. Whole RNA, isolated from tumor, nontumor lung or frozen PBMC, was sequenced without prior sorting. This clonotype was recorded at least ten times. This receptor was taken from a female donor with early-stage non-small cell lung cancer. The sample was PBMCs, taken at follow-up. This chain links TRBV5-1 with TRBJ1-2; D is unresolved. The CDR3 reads CASSTQQPIGYTF. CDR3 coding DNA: TGCGCCAGCAGCACCCAACAACCCATTGGCTACACCTTC.